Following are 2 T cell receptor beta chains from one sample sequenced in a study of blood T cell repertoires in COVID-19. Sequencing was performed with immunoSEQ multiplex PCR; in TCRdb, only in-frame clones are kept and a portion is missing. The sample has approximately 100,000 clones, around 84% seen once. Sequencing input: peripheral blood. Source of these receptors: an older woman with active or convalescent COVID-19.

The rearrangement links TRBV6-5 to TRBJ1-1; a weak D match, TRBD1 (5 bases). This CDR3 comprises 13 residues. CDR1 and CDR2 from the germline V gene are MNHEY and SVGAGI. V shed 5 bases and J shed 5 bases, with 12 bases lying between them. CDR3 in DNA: TGTGCCAGCAGTCGGGCGGGGGGGACTGAAGCTTTCTTT. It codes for CASSRAGGTEAFF.

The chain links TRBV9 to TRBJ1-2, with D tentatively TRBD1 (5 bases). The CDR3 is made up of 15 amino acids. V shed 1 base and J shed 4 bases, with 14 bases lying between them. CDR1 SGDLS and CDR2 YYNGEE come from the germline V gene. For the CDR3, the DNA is TGTGCCAGCAGCGTATCAGACGGGGGATTCTATGGCTACACCTTC. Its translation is CASSVSDGGFYGYTF.